The TCR beta chain described here comes from a study of blood T cell repertoires in COVID-19. Overall study context: Sources were T cells, B-cell-depleted T cells, or PBMCs; the material itself was cDNA or gDNA.

Trimming cost V 5 bases and J 5 bases, with 7 bases left between them. This CDR3 contains 12 residues. CDR1 is WNHNN, CDR2 SYGVQD, per germline (reference sequence). As handled by the study authors: Estimated nucleated cell counts came from reference gene primer amplification. The repertoire was sequenced with immunoSEQ multiplex PCR; TCRdb's copy has only in-frame clones and lacks some. V, J and clone size reflect that table, while D and trimming were determined from the DNA. The table shows about 140,000 clones, with roughly 80% occurring only once. The specimen sequenced was peripheral blood. The J gene is TRBJ1-3, the V gene TRBV10-1; D gene ambiguous. The sequence derives from a man aged 45-65 years with acute or convalescent COVID-19. The CDR3 DNA sequence: TGCGCCAGCAGTACAGAGAGAAACACCATATATTTT. This sequence encodes CASSTERNTIYF.